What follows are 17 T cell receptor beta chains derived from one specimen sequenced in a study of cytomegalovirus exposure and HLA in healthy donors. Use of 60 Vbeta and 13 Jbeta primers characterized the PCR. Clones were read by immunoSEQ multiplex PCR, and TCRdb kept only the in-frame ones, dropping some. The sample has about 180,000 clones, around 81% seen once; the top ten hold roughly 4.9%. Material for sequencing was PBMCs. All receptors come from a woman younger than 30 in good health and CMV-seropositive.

CDR3 sequence (DNA): TGTGCCAGCAGCCAAGATACGGCAAACAGGGGTGCAGATACGCAGTATTTT. Translating gives CASSQDTANRGADTQYF. The rearrangement links TRBV14 to TRBJ2-3; 7 bases match TRBD1. With 0 bases clipped from V and 4 bases from J, the junction kept 10 bases outside the gene matches. CDR1 SGHDN and CDR2 FVKESK come from the germline V gene. The CDR3 consists of 17 residues.

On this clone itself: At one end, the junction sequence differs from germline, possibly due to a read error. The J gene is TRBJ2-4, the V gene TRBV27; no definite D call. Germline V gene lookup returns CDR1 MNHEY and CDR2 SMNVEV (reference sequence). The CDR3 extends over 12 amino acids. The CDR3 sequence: CASSFRKNSQYF. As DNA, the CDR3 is TGTGCCAGCAGTTTCCGAAAGAACAGTCAGTACTTC.

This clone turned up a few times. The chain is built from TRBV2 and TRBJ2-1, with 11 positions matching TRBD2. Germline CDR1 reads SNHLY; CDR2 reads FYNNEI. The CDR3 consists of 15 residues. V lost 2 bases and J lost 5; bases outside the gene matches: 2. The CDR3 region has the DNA TGTGCCAGCAGTGAAAATAGCGGGGGGGACAATGAGCAGTTCTTC. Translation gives CASSENSGGDNEQFF.

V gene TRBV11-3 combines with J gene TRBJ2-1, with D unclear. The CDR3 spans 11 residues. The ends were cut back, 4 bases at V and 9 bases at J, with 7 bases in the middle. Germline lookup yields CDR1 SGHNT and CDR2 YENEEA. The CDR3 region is CASSSGSEQFF. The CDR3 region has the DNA TGTGCCAGCAGCTCCGGGTCTGAGCAGTTCTTC.

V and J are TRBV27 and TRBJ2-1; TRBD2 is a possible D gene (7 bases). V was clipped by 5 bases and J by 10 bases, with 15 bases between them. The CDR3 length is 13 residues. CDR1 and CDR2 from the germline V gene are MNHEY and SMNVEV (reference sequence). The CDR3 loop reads CASSAGDYSEQFF. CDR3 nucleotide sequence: TGTGCCAGCAGTGCAGGGGACTACTCCGAGCAGTTCTTC.

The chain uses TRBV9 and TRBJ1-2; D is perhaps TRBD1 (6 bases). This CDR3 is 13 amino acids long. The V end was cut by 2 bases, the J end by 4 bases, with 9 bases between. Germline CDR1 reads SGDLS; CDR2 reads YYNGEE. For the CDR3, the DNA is TGTGCCAGCAGCGTCGGGGGGCCCTATGGCTACACCTTC. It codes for CASSVGGPYGYTF.

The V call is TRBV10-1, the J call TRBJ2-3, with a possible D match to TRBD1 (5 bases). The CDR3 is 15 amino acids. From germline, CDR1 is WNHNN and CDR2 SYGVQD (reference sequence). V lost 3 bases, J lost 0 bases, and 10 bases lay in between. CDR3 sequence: CASSDRATSTDTQYF. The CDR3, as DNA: TGCGCCAGCAGTGACAGGGCCACTAGCACAGATACGCAGTATTTT.

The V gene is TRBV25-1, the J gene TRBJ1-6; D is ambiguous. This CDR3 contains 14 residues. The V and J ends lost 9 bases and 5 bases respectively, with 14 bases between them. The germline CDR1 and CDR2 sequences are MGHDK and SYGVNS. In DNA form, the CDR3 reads TGTGCCAGTGCTCTGGCCCTAGATAATTCACCCCTCCACTTT. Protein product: CASALALDNSPLHF.

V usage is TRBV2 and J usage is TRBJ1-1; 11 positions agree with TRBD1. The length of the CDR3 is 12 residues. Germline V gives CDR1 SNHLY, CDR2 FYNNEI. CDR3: CATDRGRTEAFF. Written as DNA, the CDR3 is TGTGCGACGGACAGGGGGCGGACTGAAGCTTTCTTT. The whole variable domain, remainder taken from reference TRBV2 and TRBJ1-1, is EPEVTQTPSHQVTQMGQEVILRCVPISNHLYFYWYRQILGQKVEFLVSFYNNEISEKSEIFDDQFSVERPDGSNFTLKIRSTKLEDSAMYFCATDRGRTEAFFGQGTRLTVV.

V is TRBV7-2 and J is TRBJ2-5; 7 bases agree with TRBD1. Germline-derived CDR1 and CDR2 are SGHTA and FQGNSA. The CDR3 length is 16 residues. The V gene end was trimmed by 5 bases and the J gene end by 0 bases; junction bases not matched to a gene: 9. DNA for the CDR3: TGTGCCAGCAGCCAGGGGGACACTCCTTACCAAGAGACCCAGTACTTC. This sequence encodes CASSQGDTPYQETQYF.

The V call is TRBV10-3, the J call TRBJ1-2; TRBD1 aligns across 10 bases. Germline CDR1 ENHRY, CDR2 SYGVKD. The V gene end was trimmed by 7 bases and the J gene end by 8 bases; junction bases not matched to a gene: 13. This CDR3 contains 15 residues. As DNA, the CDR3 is TGTGCCATCAATAACATTGCGACAGGGGGCGTCGGCTACACCTTC. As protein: CAINNIATGGVGYTF.

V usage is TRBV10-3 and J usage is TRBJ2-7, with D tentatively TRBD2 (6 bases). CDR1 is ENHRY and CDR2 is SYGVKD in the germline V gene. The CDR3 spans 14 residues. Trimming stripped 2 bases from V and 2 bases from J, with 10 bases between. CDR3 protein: CAISEAGNPYEQYF. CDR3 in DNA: TGTGCCATCAGTGAGGCGGGAAATCCCTACGAGCAGTACTTC.

The CDR3 loop is CASDGTIPYQETQYF. CDR3 nucleotide sequence: TGTGCCAGCGACGGGACTATCCCGTACCAAGAGACCCAGTACTTC. This rearrangement joins TRBV25-1 to TRBJ2-5; 7 bases align to TRBD2. The V gene end was trimmed by 8 bases and the J gene end by 0 bases; junction bases not matched to a gene: 9. The CDR3 is made up of 15 amino acids. Germline V lookup: CDR1 MGHDK, CDR2 SYGVNS. The full variable domain, its missing parts supplied by reference TRBV25-1 and TRBJ2-5, is EADIYQTPRYLVIGTGKKITLECSQTMGHDKMYWYQQDPGMELHLIHYSYGVNSTEKGDLSSESTVSRIRTEHFPLTLESARPSHTSQYLCASDGTIPYQETQYFGPGTRLLVL.

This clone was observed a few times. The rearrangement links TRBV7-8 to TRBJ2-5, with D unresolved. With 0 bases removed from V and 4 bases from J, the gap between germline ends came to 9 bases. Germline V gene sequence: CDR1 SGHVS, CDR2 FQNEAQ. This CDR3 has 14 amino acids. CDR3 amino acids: CASSLASVLETQYF. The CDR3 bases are TGTGCCAGCAGCTTAGCGTCGGTTTTAGAGACCCAGTACTTC.

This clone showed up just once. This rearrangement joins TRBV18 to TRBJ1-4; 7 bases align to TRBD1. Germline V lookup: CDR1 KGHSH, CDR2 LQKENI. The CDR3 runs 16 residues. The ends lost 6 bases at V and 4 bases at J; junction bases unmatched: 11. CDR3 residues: CASSGKEGAHNEKLFF. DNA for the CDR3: TGTGCCAGCTCGGGGAAGGAGGGGGCGCATAATGAAAAACTGTTTTTT.

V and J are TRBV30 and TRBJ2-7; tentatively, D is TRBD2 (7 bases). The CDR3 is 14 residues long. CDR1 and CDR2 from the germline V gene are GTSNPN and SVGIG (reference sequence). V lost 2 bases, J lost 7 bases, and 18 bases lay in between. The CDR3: CAWSLGGGPREQYF. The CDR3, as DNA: TGTGCCTGGAGTTTAGGGGGGGGGCCGAGGGAGCAGTACTTC.

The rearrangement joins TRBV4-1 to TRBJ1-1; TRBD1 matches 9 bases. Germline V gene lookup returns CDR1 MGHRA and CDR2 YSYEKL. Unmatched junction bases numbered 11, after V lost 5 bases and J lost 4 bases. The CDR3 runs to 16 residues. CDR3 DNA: TGCGCCAGCAGCGTAACGATGACAGGGGGAAGCACTGAAGCTTTCTTT. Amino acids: CASSVTMTGGSTEAFF.